This note documents a single TCR beta chain sequence. This clone's antigen is unknown. A read error is possible here, since a much larger clone lies one base away. Instrument on record: Illumina HiSeq 1500. The public reads were run again by TCRdb, first through fastp at Q25 and then through MiXCR, and only productive beta chains were kept. All rows with the same CDR3 protein become a single entry with the most common DNA and genes. In all, the sample holds 800,000 to 950,000 distinct CDR3 sequences, and approximately 32% of those were seen once. The top ten clonotypes cover 9.5% to 15% of the sample. This entry is derived from a study of T cell repertoires in cytomegalovirus infection (dated by TCRdb to between 2017 and 2020). Some background on the complete study: Peptide stimulations targeted recently identified HLA-C-restricted CMV epitopes, whose presentation resists viral immunomodulation, together with well-studied HLA-B-restricted epitopes. Donor HLA type was relevant to the analysis, as public TCR beta signatures indicated carriage of CMV infection together with the matching HLA type. On the study overall, not on this receptor specifically: In both this cohort and an independent roughly 350-donor cohort, the cumulative frequency of public TCR beta family members distinguished carriers of CMV infection plus the relevant HLA type. In the ex vivo response, HLA-C-restricted CMV-specific TCR beta clonotypes were dominant, and in two of eight donors the single most frequent clonotype came from this HLA-C-restricted group.

In the paper's terms, the treatment or condition label means: in vitro stimulation with specific CMV peptide epitopes to enrich CMV-specific T cells. V gives up 2 bases and J gives up 7 bases, and the segment between their germline ends measures 6 bases. CDR1 SGHKS and CDR2 YYEKEE are derived from the germline V gene (reference sequence). The CDR3 has 11 amino acids, counting the end cysteine and phenylalanine. Left in the record is the CDR3 DNA by itself, 33 bases read in frame from the first base. The rearranged segments are TRBV5-5 and TRBJ1-1, with no confident D gene call. The sequence was obtained from a human donor in good health (CMV status not recorded). Some clones in this sample may be carry-over from other donors' samples. The source material was cultured CD8+ T cells from PBMCs, sampled from culture after CMV antigen stimulation. The DNA sequence is given as TGTGCCAGCAGCTTAGACATTGAAGCTTTCTTT. This encodes CASSLDIEAFF.